This TCR beta chain was identified in a study of vaccination effects on CD4 cells after COVID-19. Study-level information: Sequencing was preceded by expansion of antigen-specific CD4+ T cells with viral peptide pools in the ViraFEST assay.

Generated by immunoSEQ multiplex PCR, the TCRdb table keeps only in-frame clones and is missing some. The sample has about 53,000 clones; about 74% are singletons. Between days 10 and 11 of culture, CD4+ T cells were separated out. Having tested negative for nucleocapsid antibodies, the vaccine recipients showed no prior SARS-CoV-2 infection. This clone was detected only once. Its cognate antigen is unknown. Trimming at V came to 6 bases and at J to 7 bases, leaving 10 bases not matched to a gene. The CDR3 length is 14 residues. Looked up from germline, CDR1 is MRHNA and CDR2 is SNTAGT. Notes on the study in general: There was only 1 of 255 vaccine-induced clones in healthy vaccinees that cross-reacted with common cold coronaviruses.

Sequencing used CD4+ T cells from PBMCs cultured without peptide, obtained before COVID-19 vaccination. The V call is TRBV6-4, the J call TRBJ1-2; TRBD1 matches 8 bases. This TCR was sampled from a human donor who received a COVID-19 vaccine. CDR3 sequence: CASRGQGSLGGYTF. The CDR3 region has the DNA TGTGCCAGCAGAGGACAGGGTTCGCTTGGTGGCTACACCTTC.